A selection of T cell receptor beta chains follows, all from one sample in a study of blood T cell repertoires in COVID-19. Sequencing was performed with immunoSEQ multiplex PCR; in TCRdb, only in-frame clones are kept and a portion is missing. The sample has some 160,000 clones, around 90% seen once; the top ten hold roughly 2.5%. The source material was peripheral blood. Every receptor here comes from a woman aged 80 or over with COVID-19, enrolled during active disease. Each CDR3 is given with its conserved first and last residue. The D gene is left open where the match is weak. Size is stated for part of the rows, as once, few or many counts, or as a class when the clone is expanded.

J gene | D gene | clone size | V gene | CDR3 protein | CDR3 DNA
TRBJ1-5 | . | . | TRBV9 | CASSLRGLSNQPQHF | TGTGCCAGCAGCCTTAGAGGACTTAGCAATCAGCCCCAGCATTTT
TRBJ1-2 | . | . | TRBV19 | CASTDEARPPGYGYTF | TGTGCCAGTACTGATGAGGCCCGACCGCCCGGCTATGGCTACACCTTC
TRBJ2-1 | . | once | TRBV24-1 | CATSSFGSEQFF | TGTGCCACCAGTTCATTCGGGAGCGAGCAGTTCTTC
TRBJ1-1 | . | . | TRBV5-6 | CASSVSRGAEAFF | TGTGCCAGCAGCGTTAGCAGGGGCGCTGAAGCTTTCTTT
TRBJ1-2 | . | . | TRBV28 | CASSSAGAALNYGYTF | TGTGCCAGCAGTTCCGCGGGAGCCGCCTTGAATTATGGCTACACCTTC
TRBJ2-6 | TRBD1 | . | TRBV5-4 | CASSLGATGGRPGANVLTF | TGTGCCAGCAGCCTCGGGGCGACAGGGGGCCGACCTGGGGCCAACGTCCTGACTTTC
TRBJ1-5 | TRBD1 | . | TRBV9 | CASSVGGTGNEPQHF | TGTGCCAGCAGCGTAGGTGGGACAGGGAACGAGCCCCAGCATTTT
TRBJ2-1 | TRBD1 | once | TRBV19 | CASSRQGVVNEQFF | TGTGCCAGTAGTAGACAGGGGGTAGTAAATGAGCAGTTCTTC
TRBJ2-5 | TRBD1 | . | TRBV7-3 | CASSLKGTVLQETQYF | TGTGCCAGCAGCTTAAAGGGGACAGTCCTACAAGAGACCCAGTACTTC
TRBJ1-1 | . | . | TRBV28 | CASTVGGLEAFF | TGTGCCAGCACTGTCGGCGGTCTTGAAGCTTTCTTT
TRBJ2-1 | . | . | TRBV7-9 | CASSLAARDNNEQFF | TGTGCCAGCAGCCTGGCCGCCCGCGACAACAATGAGCAGTTCTTC
TRBJ2-1 | . | . | TRBV7-8 | CASSRITDEQFF | TGTGCCAGCAGCCGAATAACAGATGAGCAGTTCTTC
TRBJ2-3 | TRBD1 | . | TRBV9 | CASSLTGADTQYF | TGTGCCAGCAGCCTTACAGGGGCAGATACGCAGTATTTT
TRBJ2-7 | . | . | TRBV20-1 | CSARVLREQYF | TGCAGTGCTAGAGTTTTGAGAGAGCAGTACTTC
TRBJ2-3 | . | . | TRBV3-1/TRBV3-2 | CASSQEKLVLTDTQYF | TGTGCCAGCAGCCAAGAGAAGCTCGTGCTTACAGATACGCAGTATTTT
TRBJ1-2 | TRBD1 | . | TRBV14 | CASSANDRVGVYGYTF | TGTGCCAGCAGCGCCAACGACAGGGTGGGGGTCTATGGCTACACCTTC
TRBJ2-1 | TRBD2 | once | TRBV28 | CATEAGVLYNEQFF | TGTGCCACCGAAGCGGGAGTCCTTTACAATGAGCAGTTCTTC
TRBJ2-3 | TRBD2 | . | TRBV28 | CASSTMGLAGLTDTQYF | TGTGCCAGCAGTACAATGGGACTAGCGGGACTCACAGATACGCAGTATTTT
TRBJ2-7 | TRBD2 | . | TRBV19 | CASSIAGLAGEQYF | TGTGCCAGTAGTATAGCGGGACTAGCGGGCGAGCAGTACTTC
TRBJ1-5 | . | once | TRBV29-1 | CSVLEGNQPQHF | TGCAGCGTTCTGGAGGGCAATCAGCCCCAGCATTTT
TRBJ2-1 | TRBD2 | . | TRBV5-1 | CASSPSGVAGASYNEQFF | TGCGCCAGCAGCCCCTCTGGCGTAGCGGGAGCATCGTACAATGAGCAGTTCTTC
TRBJ2-2 | . | once | TRBV29-1 | CSVVQGGVGELFF | TGCAGCGTTGTCCAGGGGGGTGTCGGGGAGCTGTTTTTT
TRBJ2-7 | . | once | TRBV7-3 | CASSLGRGSGEQYF | TGTGCCAGCAGCTTGGGCCGGGGATCTGGCGAGCAGTACTTC
TRBJ1-6 | TRBD1 | many | TRBV11-2 | CASSPGQAFSPLHF | TGTGCCAGCAGCCCGGGACAGGCTTTTTCACCCCTCCACTTT
TRBJ1-5 | TRBD1 | . | TRBV12-3/TRBV12-4 | CASGRDRERHF | TGTGCCAGTGGTAGGGACAGGGAGAGGCATTTT
TRBJ1-3 | . | few | TRBV10-3 | CATRGQASSGNTIYF | TGTGCCACCAGGGGTCAGGCGAGCTCTGGAAACACCATATATTTT
TRBJ1-4 | TRBD1 | once | TRBV9 | CASSAETGVGEKLFF | TGTGCCAGCAGCGCCGAGACAGGGGTAGGCGAAAAACTGTTTTTT
TRBJ2-3 | . | . | TRBV6-6 | CASSSSGFTDTQYF | TGTGCCAGCAGTTCGTCGGGGTTCACAGATACGCAGTATTTT
TRBJ2-7 | . | . | TRBV5-5 | CASSFVSRYEQYF | TGTGCCAGCAGCTTTGTGAGTCGATACGAGCAGTACTTC
TRBJ1-5 | . | . | TRBV6-1 | CASSETGGGGGQPQHF | TGTGCCAGCAGTGAAACCGGGGGGGGAGGAGGTCAGCCCCAGCATTTT
TRBJ2-1 | TRBD2 | . | TRBV7-9 | CASSFLTSGSIEQFF | TGTGCCAGCAGCTTCTTAACTAGCGGGAGCATTGAGCAGTTCTTC
TRBJ1-2 | TRBD1 | . | TRBV18 | CASSPWENDRGGYTF | TGTGCCAGCTCACCATGGGAGAACGACAGGGGTGGCTACACCTTC
TRBJ2-1 | TRBD2 | few | TRBV4-2 | CASSQDRGSSGSNEQFF | TGTGCCAGCAGCCAAGATCGAGGGAGTAGCGGGAGCAATGAGCAGTTCTTC
TRBJ1-5 | TRBD1 | few | TRBV7-2 | CASSRTGDSVQPQHF | TGTGCCAGCAGCCGGACAGGGGATTCCGTTCAGCCCCAGCATTTT
TRBJ1-6 | TRBD1 | . | TRBV27 | CASSPGQGGNSPLHF | TGTGCCAGCAGTCCCGGACAGGGGGGAAATTCACCCCTCCACTTT
TRBJ2-7 | TRBD2 | . | TRBV7-8 | CASSLQRGTTYEQYF | TGTGCCAGCAGCTTGCAGCGGGGGACTACCTACGAGCAGTACTTC